This entry concerns a single TCR beta chain. Its target antigen remains unknown. Base qualities are missing; no much larger clone stands one base away. The germline V gene encodes CDR1 PRHDT and CDR2 FYEKMQ (reference sequence). Trimming takes 4 bases from V and 0 bases from J, and the germline ends sit 15 bases apart. Measured from the cysteine to the phenylalanine, the CDR3 is 17 residues long. Just the 51-base CDR3 DNA is kept, in frame starting at base 1. The data originate from a study of blood T cell repertoires in COVID-19 (dated by TCRdb to about 2020). With regard to the full study: The collaborator samples originated in the United States, Italy and Spain and spanned the acute and convalescent phases of COVID-19. The repertoires were released in a freely available public database meant as a resource for research on the immune response to SARS-CoV-2. Nearly every sample came with metadata listing a de-identified subject ID, COVID-19 status, age in years and sex. The material from the prospective study consisted of cDNA or gDNA derived from T cells, B-cell-depleted T cells, or PBMCs. HLA class I and class II types, where available, came from metadata supplied by the sample provider rather than from assay-based typing. Samples were obtained from the ongoing ImmuneRACE study (first 160 participants) and from over 1,000 subjects provided by 6 global collaborators. Subjects who had been exposed to COVID-19, were actively infected with it, or had recovered from it provided the deeply sampled blood TCRbeta repertoires that made up the dataset. Results the study describes overall, beyond this receptor: How much clinical and demographic metadata was included differed by source and by participant, and the metadata was provided uncurated.

Participants in the prospective study were aged roughly 18 to 89 years, lived in 20 to 25 United States geographic areas, and enrolled through a virtual design. Cohort assignment in the prospective study relied on participant-reported clinical history from a screening survey and a study questionnaire. A participant counted as exposed if, within 2 weeks of entering the study, that participant had been in contact with someone who had a PCR-confirmed or clinician-diagnosed COVID-19 case. In the prospective study, whole blood, serum and a nasopharyngeal or oropharyngeal swab were collected from each participant by mobile phlebotomists. Prospective study participants could optionally give additional blood draws and questionnaires over an approximately two-month period. Blood samples from the prospective study were shipped frozen or at room temperature prior to DNA extraction. TCRbeta CDR3 regions were amplified from genomic DNA by means of the immunoSEQ Assay, a bias-controlled multiplex PCR. The study's processing was this. The number of nucleated cells in each sample was estimated by amplification of reference gene primers within the assay. To quantify the absolute abundance of each unique TCRbeta CDR3 rearrangement, sequence reads were collapsed and filtered. For each sample, productive Simpson clonality was calculated by taking the square root of Simpson's diversity index across productive rearrangements. As stored in TCRdb, this immuneACCESS dataset retains in-frame rearrangements with V and J assigned. A fraction of the clones does not appear; measured against another copy, unresolved V genes explain less than half of the discrepancy, and the remainder lacks a known reason. From that table come the V and J calls and clone size; the DNA was used to work out D and trimming. This sample has some 240,000 clones in its table, and roughly 81% of those were observed once. Roughly 6.7% of the sample is held by the ten biggest clonotypes.

The origin of this receptor is a woman aged 45-60 years who had been exposed to COVID-19. The V and J segments used are TRBV13 and TRBJ1-4, with no confident D gene call. Sample: PBMCs or T cells enriched from blood (not recorded which). The DNA is TGTGCCAGCAGCTCCCGGCGACAACAAGCAACTAATGAAAAACTGTTTTTT. Its protein product is CASSSRRQQATNEKLFF.